Listed here is a single T cell receptor (beta chain). The antigen it binds to is not known. No clone much larger than this one lies a single base away; base qualities are absent. Genomic DNA was extracted from sorted cells with the QIAGEN DNeasy Blood and Tissue Kit for TCRbeta CDR3 sequencing. Through immunoSEQ, high-throughput TCRbeta CDR3 sequencing was done commercially, including PCR amplification with internal controls and bias correction. The original methods were these. Unique productive TCRbeta sequences were defined by CDR3 nucleotide sequence when primers matched and otherwise by CDR3 amino acid sequence together with Vbeta and Jbeta genes. Sequences were defined as donor-reactive when expanded at least 5-fold in CFSE-low cells versus unstimulated cells and present at a frequency of at least 0.01% in CFSE-low cells. Jensen-Shannon divergence calculated on the top 100 TCRbeta sequences ranked by frequency was used to measure repertoire divergence. For any sample with multiple sequencing runs, sorting error was corrected in each run separately before the runs were pooled. This is the immuneACCESS table as TCRdb keeps it, with only in-frame sequences that have V and J called. A part of the clones is gone; compared with another copy, unresolved V genes explain less than half, and the rest is unexplained. V and J calls and clone size come straight from that table; D and trimming were deduced from the DNA. Within this sample are more than 25,000 clones, with about 79% of them counted one time only. The biggest ten clones account for around 2.1% of the sample.

The germline V gene specifies ENHRY as CDR1 and SYGVKD as CDR2. The CDR3 runs 16 amino acids, cysteine and phenylalanine included. Here the CDR3 DNA is all that survives: 48 bases in frame from base 1. The germline ends are 15 bases apart after V is trimmed by 0 bases and J by 5 bases. Healthy control blood came either as purchased buffy coats or from healthy volunteers. Healthy control blood was separated into PBMCs by Ficoll density gradient and cryopreserved, and patient PBMCs were collected both before and after transplant. The source of the sample is a study of Tregs in tolerant kidney transplant recipients (dated by TCRdb to between 2018 and 2021). About the study as a whole: Additional Treg samples were obtained from a roughly 3-day mixed lymphocyte reaction with belatacept, in some cases followed by an approximately 5-day donor restimulation, before recipient CD4+CD25+CD127- cells were sorted. During sorting of primary belatacept mixed lymphocyte reaction cultures, recipient cells were distinguished from donor cells with antibodies. Before combined kidney and bone marrow transplantation, this study identified donor-specific regulatory T cells using TCRbeta sequencing and then followed those same cells after transplant. In a few healthy controls, several methods of expanding Tregs specific for an allogeneic donor were compared by TCRbeta repertoire sequencing.

What the study reported, not specific to this receptor: Biological reproducibility was not directly assessed, although technical replication error appeared to be minimal. The study was limited by small patient numbers, and the findings need validation in larger populations and under other immunosuppression protocols. Expanding Tregs with activated donor B cells appeared to identify the most biologically relevant and donor-specific TCRbeta repertoire.

Sequenced sample: Tregs from blood cultured with allogeneic cells. In this chain, TRBV10-3 is recombined with TRBJ2-3; the D segment may tentatively be TRBD1 or TRBD2, each giving 5 matched bases. The sequence came from a human donor in good health. The DNA sequence is TGTGCCATCAGTGAGTCTAGAGGGGCCCTCGGAGATACGCAGTATTTT. Translated, this is CAISESRGALGDTQYF.